These T cell receptor beta chains were read from a single sample in a study of blood T cell repertoires in COVID-19. Produced via immunoSEQ multiplex PCR; TCRdb's table is partial and in-frame only. The repertoire consists of about 210,000 clones, with about four fifths occurring once and the leading ten covering 2% to 3%. The sequenced sample was peripheral blood. These receptors all stem from a woman between 35 and 50 years old with active or convalescent COVID-19. CDR3s include the opening cysteine and the closing phenylalanine or tryptophan. A D gene is named only where the DNA matches it firmly. Not all rows give a size; the values are once, few, many and, for expanded clones, a class.

TRBJ2-5 | TRBD2 | TRBV9 | . | CASSVEREGGETQYF | TGTGCCAGCAGCGTAGAGCGGGAGGGTGGGGAGACCCAGTACTTC
TRBJ2-7 | . | TRBV27 | . | CASSLSGPKGEQYF | TGTGCCAGCAGTTTATCGGGGCCTAAGGGCGAGCAGTACTTC
TRBJ1-3 | TRBD1 | TRBV2 | . | CASTSGDRTNTIYF | TGTGCCAGCACCTCCGGGGACAGGACGAACACCATATATTTT
TRBJ1-2 | TRBD1 | TRBV27 | . | CASSLSRTGTDGYTF | TGTGCCAGCAGTCTATCCAGGACAGGGACGGACGGCTACACCTTC
TRBJ1-3 | . | TRBV5-1 | few | CASSWEGLVSSGNTIYF | TGCGCCAGCAGCTGGGAGGGACTAGTAAGCTCTGGAAACACCATATATTTT
TRBJ1-3 | . | TRBV2 | . | CASSDPDTTVIGTIYF | TGTGCCAGCAGTGATCCGGACACTACCGTTATCGGCACCATATATTTT
TRBJ2-7 | . | TRBV5-5 | . | CASRPAQGPPYEQYF | TGTGCCAGCAGACCTGCCCAGGGTCCCCCCTACGAGCAGTACTTC
TRBJ2-7 | . | TRBV28 | . | CASSLAGISYEQYF | TGTGCCAGCAGTTTAGCAGGGATCTCCTACGAGCAGTACTTC
TRBJ2-7 | TRBD1 | TRBV6-5 | . | CASSMDRAENEQYF | TGTGCCAGCAGTATGGACAGGGCGGAGAACGAGCAGTACTTC
TRBJ1-1 | . | TRBV5-6 | few | CASSFPGLEAFF | TGTGCCAGCAGCTTCCCGGGACTTGAAGCTTTCTTT
TRBJ1-3 | . | TRBV7-9 | once | CASSPRGGDILSSGNTIYF | TGTGCCAGCAGCCCAAGGGGTGGGGACATTCTTAGCTCTGGAAACACCATATATTTT
TRBJ2-1 | TRBD2 | TRBV7-3 | . | CASSFASGRVNEQFF | TGTGCCAGCAGCTTTGCTAGCGGGAGAGTCAATGAGCAGTTCTTC
TRBJ2-3 | . | TRBV30 | . | CAWSNGGADTQYF | TGTGCCTGGAGTAATGGTGGAGCAGATACGCAGTATTTT
TRBJ2-1 | . | TRBV29-1 | . | CSAPSQQGGSYNEQFF | TGCAGCGCCCCAAGTCAACAGGGGGGGTCCTACAATGAGCAGTTCTTC
TRBJ2-5 | . | TRBV30 | once | CAWSVEVGGPQETQYF | TGTGCCTGGAGTGTAGAGGTCGGGGGGCCCCAAGAGACCCAGTACTTC
TRBJ2-2 | . | TRBV30 | . | CAWSGLGEVSYTGELFF | TGTGCCTGGAGTGGTTTAGGGGAAGTGTCGTACACCGGGGAGCTGTTTTTT
TRBJ1-1 | TRBD1 | TRBV19 | . | CASSTGQAEAFF | TGTGCCAGTAGTACCGGACAGGCTGAAGCTTTCTTT
TRBJ1-2 | . | TRBV11-3 | . | CASRAGQAYGYTF | TGTGCCAGCAGGGCGGGGCAGGCTTATGGCTACACCTTC
TRBJ2-1 | TRBD2 | TRBV7-7 | . | CASSSGLAGQEQFF | TGTGCTAGCAGCTCCGGACTAGCGGGCCAAGAGCAGTTCTTC
TRBJ1-3 | . | TRBV18 | . | CASSPTVSGNTIYF | TGTGCCAGCTCACCAACGGTATCTGGAAACACCATATATTTT